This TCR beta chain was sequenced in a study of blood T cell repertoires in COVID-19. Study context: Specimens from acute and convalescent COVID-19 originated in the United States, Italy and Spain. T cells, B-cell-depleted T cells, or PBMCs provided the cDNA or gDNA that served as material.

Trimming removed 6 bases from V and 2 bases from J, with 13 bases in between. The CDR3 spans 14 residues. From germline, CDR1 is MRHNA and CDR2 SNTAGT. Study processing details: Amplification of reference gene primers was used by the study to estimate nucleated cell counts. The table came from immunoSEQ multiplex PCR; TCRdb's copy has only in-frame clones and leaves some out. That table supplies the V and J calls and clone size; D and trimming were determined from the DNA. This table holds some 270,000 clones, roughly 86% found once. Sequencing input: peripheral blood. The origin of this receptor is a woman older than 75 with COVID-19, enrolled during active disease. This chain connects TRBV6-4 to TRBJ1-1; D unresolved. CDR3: CASRGGRENTEAFF. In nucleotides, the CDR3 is TGTGCCAGCAGGGGAGGACGAGAAAACACTGAAGCTTTCTTT.